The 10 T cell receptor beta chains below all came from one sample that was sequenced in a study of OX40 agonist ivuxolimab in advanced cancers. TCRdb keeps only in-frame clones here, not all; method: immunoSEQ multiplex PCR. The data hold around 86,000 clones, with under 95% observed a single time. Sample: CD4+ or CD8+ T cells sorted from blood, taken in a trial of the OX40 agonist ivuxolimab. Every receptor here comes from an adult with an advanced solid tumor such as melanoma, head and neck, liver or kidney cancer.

For the CDR3, the DNA is TGTGCCATCAGTGAGCCTGAAACAGGTCGGTCCTACGAGCAGTACTTC. Amino acid sequence: CAISEPETGRSYEQYF. The gene calls are TRBV10-3 and TRBJ2-7; D may be TRBD1 (5 bases). The V gene's germline CDR1 is ENHRY and CDR2 SYGVKD. CDR3 length equals 16 residues. V was cut by 2 bases and J by 1 base, with 15 bases left in between.

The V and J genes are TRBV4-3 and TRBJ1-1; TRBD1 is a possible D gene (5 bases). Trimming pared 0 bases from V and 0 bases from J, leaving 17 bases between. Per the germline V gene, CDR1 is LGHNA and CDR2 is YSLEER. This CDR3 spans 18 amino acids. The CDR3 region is CASSQDGGLSLMNTEAFF. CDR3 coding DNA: TGCGCCAGCAGCCAAGATGGGGGGTTAAGCCTGATGAACACTGAAGCTTTCTTT.

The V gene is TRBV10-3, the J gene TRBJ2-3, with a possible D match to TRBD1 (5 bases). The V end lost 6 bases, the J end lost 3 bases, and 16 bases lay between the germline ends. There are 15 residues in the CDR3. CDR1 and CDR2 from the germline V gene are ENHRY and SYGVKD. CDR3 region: CAISHQGSFTDTQYF. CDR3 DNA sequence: TGTGCCATCAGCCACCAGGGCTCGTTTACAGATACGCAGTATTTT.

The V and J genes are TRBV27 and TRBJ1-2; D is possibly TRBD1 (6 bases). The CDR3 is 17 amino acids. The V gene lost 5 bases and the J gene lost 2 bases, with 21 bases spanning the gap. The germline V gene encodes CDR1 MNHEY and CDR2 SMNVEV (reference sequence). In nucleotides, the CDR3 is TGTGCCAGCAGTCCCCAAGGGGGGCCACCCCCAAACTATGGCTACACCTTC. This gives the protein CASSPQGGPPPNYGYTF.

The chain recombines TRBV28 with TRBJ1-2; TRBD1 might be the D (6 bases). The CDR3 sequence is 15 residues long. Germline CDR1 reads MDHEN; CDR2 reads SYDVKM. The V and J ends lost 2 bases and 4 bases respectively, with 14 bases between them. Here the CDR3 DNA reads TGTGCCAGCAGTTTAAAGGGGGGGGCTGGCTATGGCTACACCTTC. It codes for CASSLKGGAGYGYTF.

The CDR3 nucleotides read TGTGCCAGCAGCTCGGAGGGCACAGATACGCAGTATTTT. Translating gives CASSSEGTDTQYF. V and J are TRBV13 and TRBJ2-3; perhaps TRBD2 as D (5 bases). Germline CDR1 PRHDT, CDR2 FYEKMQ (reference sequence). Trimming removed 4 bases from V and 1 base from J, with 6 bases in between. CDR3 length equals 13 residues.

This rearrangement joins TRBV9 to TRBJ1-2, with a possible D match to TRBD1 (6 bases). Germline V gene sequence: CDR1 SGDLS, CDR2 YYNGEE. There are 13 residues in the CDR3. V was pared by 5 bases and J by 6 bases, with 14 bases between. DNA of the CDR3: TGTGCCAGCAGAGGGGGGGTAGCGGATGGCTACACCTTC. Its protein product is CASRGGVADGYTF.

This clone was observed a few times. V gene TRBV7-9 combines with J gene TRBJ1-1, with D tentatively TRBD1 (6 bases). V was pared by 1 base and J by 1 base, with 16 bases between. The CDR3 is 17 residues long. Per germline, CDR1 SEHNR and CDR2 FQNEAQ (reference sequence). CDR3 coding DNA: TGTGCCAGCAGCTTAGGGATAGGGACAAACACGAACACTGAAGCTTTCTTT. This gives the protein CASSLGIGTNTNTEAFF.

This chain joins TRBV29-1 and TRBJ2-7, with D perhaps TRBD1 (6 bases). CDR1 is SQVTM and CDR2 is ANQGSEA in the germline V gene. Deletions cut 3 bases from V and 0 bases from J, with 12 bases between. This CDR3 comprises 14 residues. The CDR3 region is CSVEGQGSSYEQYF. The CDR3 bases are TGCAGCGTTGAGGGGCAGGGGAGCTCCTACGAGCAGTACTTC.

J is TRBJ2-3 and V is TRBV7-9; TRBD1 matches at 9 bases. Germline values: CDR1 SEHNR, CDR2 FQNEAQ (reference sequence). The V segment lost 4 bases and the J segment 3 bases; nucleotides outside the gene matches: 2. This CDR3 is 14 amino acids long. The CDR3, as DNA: TGTGCCAGCAGCTCGGGACAGGGAACAGATACGCAGTATTTT. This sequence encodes CASSSGQGTDTQYF.